These T cell receptor beta chains were read from a single sample in a study of T-cell reconstitution after alpha-beta-depleted transplantation in children. MiXCR, applied by TCRdb to the PCR reads, yields one record per CDR3 protein. The sample carries some 240,000 distinct CDR3 sequences, around 9.7% recorded once. This specimen was PBMCs from the stem cell graft donor, taken from the stem cell graft. The source is a human donor who donated a stem cell graft to a child with SCID. CDR3s include the opening cysteine and the closing phenylalanine or tryptophan.

TRBV5-6	19	TRBJ2-1	CASSSIGSPGQGAYNEQFF
TRBV7-2	17	TRBJ2-6	CASSLSGLPSGANVLTF
TRBV7-6	14	TRBJ2-1	CASSYTSGRDEQFF
TRBV7-2	15	TRBJ1-2	CASSLTQLANYGYTF
TRBV5-1	15	TRBJ2-3	CASSLARRSTDTQYF
TRBV5-6	17	TRBJ2-1	CASSPRGGRTPYNEQFF
TRBV5-1	15	TRBJ2-3	CASSPYRDSTDTQYF
TRBV28	13	TRBJ1-1	CASWTVANTEAFF
TRBV29-1	13	TRBJ1-2	CSVDPGQGYGYTF
TRBV6-1	14	TRBJ1-6	CASSTGAEGSPLHF
TRBV5-1	14	TRBJ1-4	CASSWTGGNEKLFF
TRBV15	16	TRBJ1-1	CATSRVTRGLNTEAFF
TRBV7-3	14	TRBJ2-2	CASSSYRGTGELFF
TRBV28	14	TRBJ1-4	CASTAPGGSEKLFF
TRBV5-1	17	TRBJ1-1	CASSLGPVGNMNTEAFF
TRBV5-1	15	TRBJ1-1	CATRGKIGVNTEAFF
TRBV6-5	14	TRBJ2-3	CASSFQTSTDTQYF
TRBV3-1	16	TRBJ1-3	CASSLVGGSSGNTIYF
TRBV5-1	14	TRBJ2-1	CASSLEGRDGAKFF
TRBV5-1	15	TRBJ2-3	CASSWTPQGTDTQYF
TRBV12-3/TRBV12-4	14	TRBJ1-5	CASSPSISNQPQHF
TRBV20-1	18	TRBJ1-2	CSARVDGQGAQILYGYTF
TRBV7-2	15	TRBJ2-5	CASSLSGTGLETQYF
TRBV5-1	14	TRBJ1-1	CASSLIGGRTEAFF
TRBV4-3	13	TRBJ2-1	CASSPGGKHEQFF
TRBV10-3	14	TRBJ1-6	CAISEAAYNSPLHF
TRBV20-1	13	TRBJ2-3	CSAREGLTDTQYF
TRBV20-1	13	TRBJ1-5	CSAQGVSNQPQHF